What follows are 5 T cell receptor beta chains derived from one specimen sequenced in a study of shared clonotypes between healthy human individuals. The data were produced by immunoSEQ multiplex PCR, yet TCRdb's version contains in-frame clones alone and is incomplete. The profile shows over a million clones, around 95% of them singletons. Source material: naive CD4+ T cells sorted from blood. This sample's subset: CD45RA+ positively selected. These receptor sequences come from a man aged 25-40 years in good health.

The chain joins TRBV11-2 to TRBJ2-3, with TRBD1 identical over 9 bases. The CDR3 sequence is 12 residues long. V shed 6 bases and J 12 bases; nucleotides not matched to a gene: 7. Per the germline V gene, CDR1 is SGHAT and CDR2 is FQNNGV. DNA for the CDR3: TGTGCCAGCAGTTCGGACAGGGGAATTCAGTATTTT. Protein: CASSSDRGIQYF.

This chain links TRBV4-1 with TRBJ2-7; TRBD2 agrees at 11 bases. V lost 3 bases to trimming and J lost 3 bases; unmatched junction nucleotides: 13. Looked up from germline, CDR1 is MGHRA and CDR2 is YSYEKL. This CDR3 contains 18 residues. The CDR3: CASSQPILTSGRNYEQYF. The CDR3 DNA is TGCGCCAGCAGCCAGCCGATCCTAACTAGCGGGAGAAACTACGAGCAGTACTTC.

This sequence joins TRBV2 and TRBJ2-5, with 11 positions matching TRBD2. CDR1 and CDR2 (germline): SNHLY, FYNNEI. Trimming removed 7 bases from V and 1 base from J; junction bases left unmatched: 2. The CDR3 consists of 14 residues. The CDR3 loop reads CASKGLAAQETQYF. CDR3 in DNA: TGTGCCAGCAAGGGACTAGCGGCCCAAGAGACCCAGTACTTC.

This clone was observed a handful of times. The chain links TRBV7-3 to TRBJ2-1; tentatively, D is TRBD1 (6 bases). Trimming shortened V by 5 bases and J by 9 bases, and 14 bases separated the two germline ends. This CDR3 region has 13 residues. Germline assignment: CDR1 SGHTA and CDR2 FQGTGA. In DNA form, the CDR3 reads TGTGCCAGCAGCCCGTTGGGGGCGATTGAGCAGTTCTTC. The encoded protein is CASSPLGAIEQFF.

The chain joins TRBV28 to TRBJ2-5, with D maybe TRBD2 (6 bases). The germline V and J ends were trimmed by 6 bases and 0 bases, with 20 bases remaining between them. The CDR3 sequence is 17 residues long. Per the germline V gene, CDR1 is MDHEN and CDR2 is SYDVKM. CDR3 nucleotide sequence: TGTGCCAGCAGCTATGGGACCGCAGGAGGGTACCAAGAGACCCAGTACTTC. Its translation is CASSYGTAGGYQETQYF.